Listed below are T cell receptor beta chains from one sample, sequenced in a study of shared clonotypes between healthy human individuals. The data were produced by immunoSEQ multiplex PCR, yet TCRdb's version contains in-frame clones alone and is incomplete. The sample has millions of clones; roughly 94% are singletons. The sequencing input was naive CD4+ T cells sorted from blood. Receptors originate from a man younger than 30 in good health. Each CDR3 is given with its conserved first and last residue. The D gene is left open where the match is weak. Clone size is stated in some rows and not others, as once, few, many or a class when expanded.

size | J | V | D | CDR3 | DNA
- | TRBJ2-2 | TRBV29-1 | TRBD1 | CSVTDRVTGELFF | TGCAGCGTCACGGACAGGGTCACCGGGGAGCTGTTTTTT
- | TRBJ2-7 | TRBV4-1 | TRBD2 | CASSLLAGGPPDYEQYF | TGCGCCAGCAGCCTACTAGCGGGAGGGCCCCCCGACTACGAGCAGTACTTC
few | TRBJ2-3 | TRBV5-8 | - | CASSLSTDTQYF | TGTGCCAGCAGCCTTAGCACAGATACGCAGTATTTT
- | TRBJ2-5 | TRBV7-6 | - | CASSFSDQGTQYF | TGTGCCAGCAGCTTTTCCGATCAAGGGACCCAGTACTTC
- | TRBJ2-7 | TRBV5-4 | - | CASSSRGTFPTYEQYF | TGTGCCAGCAGCTCTCGAGGGACATTCCCCACCTACGAGCAGTACTTC
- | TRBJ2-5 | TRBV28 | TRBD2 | CASSQGGRETQYF | TGTGCCAGCAGCCAGGGAGGGCGAGAGACCCAGTACTTC
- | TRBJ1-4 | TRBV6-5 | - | CASSVLTGNEKLFF | TGTGCCAGCAGTGTATTAACTGGTAATGAAAAACTGTTTTTT
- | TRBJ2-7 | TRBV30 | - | CVLSVKGYEQYF | TGTGTCCTTTCAGTGAAGGGCTACGAGCAGTACTTC
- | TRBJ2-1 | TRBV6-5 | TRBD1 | CASSVDRVANEQFF | TGTGCCAGCAGCGTGGACAGGGTGGCCAATGAGCAGTTCTTC
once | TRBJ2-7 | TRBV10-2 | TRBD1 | CASRGDREYEQYF | TGCGCCAGCAGGGGGGACAGGGAGTACGAGCAGTACTTC
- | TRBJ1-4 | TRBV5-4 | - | CASSYPSRSEKLFF | TGTGCCAGCAGCTACCCGTCTCGGAGCGAAAAACTGTTTTTT
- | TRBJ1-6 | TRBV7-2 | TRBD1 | CASSSGQGANSPLHF | TGTGCCAGCAGCTCCGGACAGGGGGCTAATTCACCCCTCCACTTT
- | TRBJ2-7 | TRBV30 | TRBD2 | CAWSVVLGVAGPYEQYF | TGTGCCTGGAGTGTAGTCCTCGGGGTAGCGGGCCCCTACGAGCAGTACTTC
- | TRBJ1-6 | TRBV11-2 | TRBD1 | CASSLDGTEIRNSPLHF | TGTGCCAGCAGCTTAGACGGGACAGAGATACGTAATTCACCCCTCCACTTT
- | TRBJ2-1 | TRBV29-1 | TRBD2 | CSVEDIGGGRNEQFF | TGCAGCGTTGAAGATATAGGCGGGGGGCGGAATGAGCAGTTCTTC
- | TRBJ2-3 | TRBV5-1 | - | CASSLVADGVTDTQYF | TGCGCCAGCAGCTTGGTAGCGGATGGGGTCACAGATACGCAGTATTTT
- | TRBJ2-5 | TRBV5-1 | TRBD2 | CASSPSRGGQETQYF | TGCGCCAGCAGCCCTAGCCGGGGGGGCCAAGAGACCCAGTACTTC
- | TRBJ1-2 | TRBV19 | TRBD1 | CASSSRQGPTIF | TGTGCCAGTAGTTCGCGACAGGGGCCTACCATCTTC
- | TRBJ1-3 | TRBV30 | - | CAWDRVSGNTIYF | TGTGCCTGGGACAGAGTCTCTGGAAACACCATATATTTT
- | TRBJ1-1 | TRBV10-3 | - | CAISASVRETNTEAFF | TGTGCCATCAGTGCCTCCGTGAGGGAGACCAACACTGAAGCTTTCTTT
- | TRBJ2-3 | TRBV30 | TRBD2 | CAWSSGLATTDTQYF | TGTGCCTGGAGCTCCGGACTAGCGACCACAGATACGCAGTATTTT
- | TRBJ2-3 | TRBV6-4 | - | CASSDSYRDSTDTQYF | TGTGCCAGCAGTGACTCTTACCGGGACAGCACAGATACGCAGTATTTT
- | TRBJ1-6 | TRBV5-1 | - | CASSPGGARANNSPLHF | TGCGCCAGCAGCCCTGGCGGGGCAAGGGCGAATAATTCACCCCTCCACTTT
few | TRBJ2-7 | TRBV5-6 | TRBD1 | CASSPTGTVVGEQYF | TGTGCCAGCAGCCCGACCGGGACAGTTGTAGGCGAGCAGTACTTC
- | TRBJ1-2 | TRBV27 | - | CASSPTSGKTNYGYTF | TGTGCCAGCAGCCCTACCTCGGGGAAGACTAACTATGGCTACACCTTC
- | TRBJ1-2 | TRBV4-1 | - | CASSQVLGNYGYTF | TGCGCCAGCAGCCAAGTTTTGGGCAACTATGGCTACACCTTC